The entry below gives a single T cell receptor beta chain sequence along with its context. This receptor's antigen is unknown. Base-call qualities are not available, and no considerably larger clone is one nucleotide away. TCRbeta CDR3 regions were amplified from genomic DNA using the immunoSEQ Assay, a bias-controlled multiplex PCR. The study's processing was this. The number of nucleated cells in each sample was estimated from the amplification of reference gene primers within the assay. To quantify the absolute abundance of each unique TCRbeta CDR3 rearrangement, sequence reads were collapsed and filtered. For each sample, productive Simpson clonality was calculated as the square root of Simpson's diversity index over productive rearrangements. Sourced from immuneACCESS, this table was stored by TCRdb with only in-frame sequences that have V and J called. A share of the clones is absent; for the studies checked, an unresolved V gene accounts for under half, and the remainder has no known explanation. That table gives V, J and clone size, and the DNA gave D and trimming. This sample has tens of thousands of clones in its table, and roughly 78% of those were observed once. The ten largest clones represent around 21% of the sample.

Whole blood was collected in K2EDTA tubes by collaborating institutions according to the institutions' own protocols. For TCRbeta analysis, collaborators shipped samples in one of three forms: frozen whole blood, isolated PBMCs, or DNA extracted from either of those sample types. Per the germline V gene (reference sequence), LNHDA is the CDR1 and SQIVND is the CDR2. A distance of 8 bases separates the germline ends of V and J, which lose 2 bases and 9 bases respectively. The CDR3 holds 13 amino acids from the cysteine to the phenylalanine. Only the CDR3 DNA stays, 39 bases, in frame from base 1. This record comes from a study of blood T cell repertoires in COVID-19 (TCRdb year 2020). For the study in its entirety: Collaborator samples came from the United States, Italy and Spain and covered acute and convalescent phases of COVID-19. Nearly every sample came with metadata listing a de-identified subject ID, COVID-19 status, age in years and sex. Where available, HLA class I and class II types were obtained from metadata supplied by the sample provider rather than from assay-based typing. A freely available public database, intended as a resource for researchers studying the immune response to SARS-CoV-2, is where the repertoires were released. The dataset comprised deeply sampled blood TCRbeta repertoires from subjects exposed to, actively infected with, or recovered from COVID-19. The samples were drawn from the first 160 participants of the ongoing ImmuneRACE study and from over 950 subjects provided by 6 global collaborators. The prospective study material was composed of cDNA or gDNA derived from T cells, B-cell-depleted T cells, or PBMCs.

Study-level results and caveats: How much clinical and demographic metadata was included differed by source and by participant, and the metadata was provided uncurated.

The V and J segments used are TRBV19 and TRBJ1-6; the D gene assignment is ambiguous. The sample consisted of peripheral blood. This clonotype originated in a woman aged 80 or over with acute or convalescent COVID-19. The bases are TGTGCCAGTAGTATAAGCGGGCTTTCACCCCTCCACTTT. The translation is CASSISGLSPLHF.